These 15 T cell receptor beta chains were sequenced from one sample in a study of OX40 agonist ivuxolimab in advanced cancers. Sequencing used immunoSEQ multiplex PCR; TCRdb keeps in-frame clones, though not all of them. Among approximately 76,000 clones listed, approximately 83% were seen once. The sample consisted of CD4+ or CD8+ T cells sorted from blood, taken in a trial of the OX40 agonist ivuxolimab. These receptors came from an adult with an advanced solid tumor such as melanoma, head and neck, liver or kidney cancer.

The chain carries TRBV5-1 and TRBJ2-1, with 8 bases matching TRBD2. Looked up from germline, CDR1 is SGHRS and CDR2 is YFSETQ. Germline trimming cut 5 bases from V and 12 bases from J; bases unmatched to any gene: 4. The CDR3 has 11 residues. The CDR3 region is CASSGGLGQFF. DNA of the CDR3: TGCGCCAGCAGTGGGGGACTAGGGCAGTTCTTC.

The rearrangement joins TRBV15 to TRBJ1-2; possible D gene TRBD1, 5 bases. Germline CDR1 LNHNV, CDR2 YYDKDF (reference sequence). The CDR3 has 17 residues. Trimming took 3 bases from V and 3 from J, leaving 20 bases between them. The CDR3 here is CATSREPSGRVDYGYTF. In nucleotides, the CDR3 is TGTGCCACCAGCAGGGAGCCCTCCGGCAGGGTCGACTATGGCTACACCTTC.

The CDR3 loop is CASKEGPNTEAFF. The CDR3 DNA sequence: TGTGCCAGCAAGGAGGGCCCGAACACTGAAGCTTTCTTT. The rearrangement links TRBV7-3 to TRBJ1-1; no definite D call. The CDR3 is 13 residues long. Trimming took 7 bases from V and 1 from J, leaving 10 bases between them. Germline loops: CDR1 SGHTA, CDR2 FQGTGA. The full variable domain, its missing parts supplied by reference TRBV7-3 and TRBJ1-1, is GAGVSQTPSNKVTEKGKYVELRCDPISGHTALYWYRQSLGQGPEFLIYFQGTGAADDSGLPNDRFFAVRPEGSVSTLKIQRTERGDSAVYLCASKEGPNTEAFFGQGTRLTVV.

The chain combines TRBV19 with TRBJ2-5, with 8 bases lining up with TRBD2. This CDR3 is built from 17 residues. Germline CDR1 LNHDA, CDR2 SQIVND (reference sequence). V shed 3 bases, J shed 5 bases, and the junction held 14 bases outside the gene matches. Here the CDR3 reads CASSMGTFGRARETQYF. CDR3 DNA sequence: TGTGCCAGTAGTATGGGTACGTTCGGGAGGGCCCGTGAGACCCAGTACTTC.

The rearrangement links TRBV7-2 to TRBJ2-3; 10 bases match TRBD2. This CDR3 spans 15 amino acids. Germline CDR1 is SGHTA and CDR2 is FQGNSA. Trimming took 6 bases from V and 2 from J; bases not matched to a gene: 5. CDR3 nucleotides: TGTGCCAGCAGTTTTAGCGGGGGGTCCACAGATACGCAGTATTTT. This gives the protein CASSFSGGSTDTQYF.

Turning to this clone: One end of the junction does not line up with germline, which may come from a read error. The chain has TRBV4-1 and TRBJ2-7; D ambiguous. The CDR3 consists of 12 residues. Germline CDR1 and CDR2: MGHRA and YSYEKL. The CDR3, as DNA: TGTGCCAGCAGCCAAGTGGGCTACGAGCAGTACTTC. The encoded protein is CASSQVGYEQYF.

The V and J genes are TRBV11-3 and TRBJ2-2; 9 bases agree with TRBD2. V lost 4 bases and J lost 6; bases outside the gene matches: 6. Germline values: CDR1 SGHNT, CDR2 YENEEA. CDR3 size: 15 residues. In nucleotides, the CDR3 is TGTGCCAGCAGCTCAGCGGGAGGAATGGCCGGGGAGCTGTTTTTT. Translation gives CASSSAGGMAGELFF.

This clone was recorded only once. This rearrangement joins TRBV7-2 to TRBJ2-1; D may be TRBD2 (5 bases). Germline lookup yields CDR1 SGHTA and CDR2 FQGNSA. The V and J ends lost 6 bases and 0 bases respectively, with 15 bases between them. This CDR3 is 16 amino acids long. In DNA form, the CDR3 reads TGTGCCAGCAGTCTAGACCGGGGTAGCTCCTACAATGAGCAGTTCTTC. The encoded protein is CASSLDRGSSYNEQFF.

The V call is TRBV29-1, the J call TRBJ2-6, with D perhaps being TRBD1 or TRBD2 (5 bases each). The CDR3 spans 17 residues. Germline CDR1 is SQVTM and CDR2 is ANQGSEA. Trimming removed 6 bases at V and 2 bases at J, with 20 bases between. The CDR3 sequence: CSVLNVGEHPGANVLTF. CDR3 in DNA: TGCAGCGTCCTAAATGTGGGGGAACACCCTGGGGCCAACGTCCTGACTTTC.

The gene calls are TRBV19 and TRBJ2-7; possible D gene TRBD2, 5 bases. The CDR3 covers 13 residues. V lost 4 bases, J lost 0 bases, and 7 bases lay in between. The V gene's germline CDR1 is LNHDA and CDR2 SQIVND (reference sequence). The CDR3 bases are TGTGCCAGTAGTACGACTAACTCCTACGAGCAGTACTTC. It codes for CASSTTNSYEQYF.

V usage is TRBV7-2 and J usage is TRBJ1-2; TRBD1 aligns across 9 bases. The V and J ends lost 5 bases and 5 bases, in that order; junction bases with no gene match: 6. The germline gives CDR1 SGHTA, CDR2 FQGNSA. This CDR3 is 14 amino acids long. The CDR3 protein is CASSIDRGAYGYTF. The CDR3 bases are TGTGCCAGCAGCATCGACAGGGGGGCATATGGCTACACCTTC.

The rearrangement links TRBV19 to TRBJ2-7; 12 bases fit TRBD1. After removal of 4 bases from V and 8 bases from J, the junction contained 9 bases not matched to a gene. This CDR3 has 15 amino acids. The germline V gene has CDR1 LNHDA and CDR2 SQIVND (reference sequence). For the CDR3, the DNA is TGTGCCAGTAGTAAGGGGGACAGGGGGCGTGATCAGCAGTACTTC. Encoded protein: CASSKGDRGRDQQYF.

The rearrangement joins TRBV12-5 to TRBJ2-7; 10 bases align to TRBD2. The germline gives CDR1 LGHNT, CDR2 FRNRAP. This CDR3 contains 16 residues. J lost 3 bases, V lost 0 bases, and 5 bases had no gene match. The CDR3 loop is CASGLVQTSGIYEQYF. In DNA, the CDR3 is TGTGCTAGTGGTTTGGTACAAACTAGCGGGATCTACGAGCAGTACTTC.

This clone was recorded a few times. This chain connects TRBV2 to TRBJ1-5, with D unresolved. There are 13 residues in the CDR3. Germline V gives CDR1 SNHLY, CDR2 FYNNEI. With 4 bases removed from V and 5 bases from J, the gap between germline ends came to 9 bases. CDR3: CASSAESYQPQHF. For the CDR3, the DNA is TGTGCCAGCAGTGCAGAGAGCTATCAGCCCCAGCATTTT.

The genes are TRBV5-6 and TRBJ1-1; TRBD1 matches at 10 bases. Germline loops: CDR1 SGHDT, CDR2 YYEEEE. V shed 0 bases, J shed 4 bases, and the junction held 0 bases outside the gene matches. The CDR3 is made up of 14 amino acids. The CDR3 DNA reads TGTGCCAGCAGCTTGGGGACAGGGGGCACTGAAGCTTTCTTT. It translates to CASSLGTGGTEAFF.